The 5 T cell receptor beta chains in this list originate from one sample, sequenced in a study of STAT3 mutations in large granular lymphocyte leukemia. The assay was immunoSEQ multiplex PCR, and TCRdb's table has in-frame clones only and misses some. This table holds approximately 15,000 clones, about nine tenths found once. General study results and limits: Every T-cell large granular lymphocyte leukemia patient had at least one immunodominant TCR beta clonotype.

Which antigens these TCRs recognize remains unknown. The specimen sequenced was peripheral blood mononuclear cells. Receptors originate from a woman aged 50 to 60 with T-cell large granular lymphocyte leukemia. Some clones in this sample may be carry-over from other donors' samples.

The J gene is TRBJ2-7, the V gene TRBV6-5; weak D call: TRBD1 (7 bases). CDR1 and CDR2 (germline): MNHEY, SVGAGI. CDR3 length equals 15 residues. Trimming removed 4 bases from V and 5 bases from J, with 18 bases in between. The CDR3 nucleotides are TGTGCCAGCAGTTTTCAGGGGGGCACTAGTCACGAGCAGTACTTC. Its translation: CASSFQGGTSHEQYF.

The chain has TRBV18 and TRBJ1-3; a weak D match, TRBD1 (6 bases). Germline V gene sequence: CDR1 KGHSH, CDR2 LQKENI. V was clipped by 5 bases and J by 1 base, with 9 bases between them. The CDR3 consists of 14 residues. CDR3 in amino acids: CASSGQNSGNTIYF. In DNA form, the CDR3 reads TGTGCCAGCTCAGGACAGAATTCTGGAAACACCATATATTTT.

This clone was observed a handful of times. The junction and the germline gene differ at one end; a read error may be behind it. The rearrangement joins TRBV7-7 to TRBJ2-2; 7 bases are a match to TRBD1. CDR1 and CDR2 from the germline V gene are SSHAT and FNYEAQ (reference sequence). The CDR3 consists of 15 residues. CDR3 nucleotide sequence: TGTGCTAGCAGCTCCAGCCCGACAGGGACCGGGGAGCTGTTTTTT. It specifies CASSSSPTGTGELFF.

The chain employs TRBV28 and TRBJ1-5, with unresolved D. This CDR3 has 12 residues. Germline CDR1 is MDHEN and CDR2 is SYDVKM. V was trimmed by 3 bases and J by 4 bases, leaving 4 bases between them. The chain's CDR3 is CASSFGNQPQHF. The CDR3 region has the DNA TGTGCCAGCAGTTTTGGGAATCAGCCCCAGCATTTT.

V usage is TRBV10-3 and J usage is TRBJ1-5; D remains unclear. With 2 bases removed from V and 0 bases from J, the gap between germline ends came to 5 bases. The CDR3 covers 14 residues. Germline lookup yields CDR1 ENHRY and CDR2 SYGVKD. CDR3 nucleotides: TGTGCCATCAGTGAGGGGAATAGCAATCAGCCCCAGCATTTT. The encoded protein is CAISEGNSNQPQHF.